The 27 T cell receptor beta chains below all came from one sample that was sequenced in a study of cytomegalovirus exposure and HLA in healthy donors. PCR used 60 Vbeta primers and 13 Jbeta primers. The data were produced by immunoSEQ multiplex PCR, yet TCRdb's version contains in-frame clones alone and is incomplete. Of over 100,000 clones listed, approximately 77% are singletons. The sample taken for sequencing was PBMCs. The receptors come from a woman aged 40 to 50 in good health and CMV-seronegative.

The V gene is TRBV5-4, the J gene TRBJ1-1, with D maybe TRBD1 (5 bases). In germline, CDR1 is SGHNT, CDR2 YYREEE (reference sequence). The CDR3 extends over 13 amino acids. V was trimmed by 1 base and J by 2 bases, leaving 6 bases between them. The DNA for the CDR3 is TGTGCCAGCAGCTTGAGGGGAAACACTGAAGCTTTCTTT. This gives the protein CASSLRGNTEAFF.

The chain is built from TRBV6-6 and TRBJ1-1; D might be TRBD1 (5 bases). The V end lost 0 bases, the J end lost 5 bases, and 10 bases lay between the germline ends. Germline V gene data show CDR1 as MNHNY and CDR2 as SVGAGI (reference sequence). The CDR3 spans 14 residues. CDR3 region: CASSYSRQGTEAFF. The CDR3 coding sequence is TGTGCCAGCAGTTACTCCCGGCAGGGAACTGAAGCTTTCTTT.

The CDR3 protein is CASSPGYGTGLAPLHF. CDR3 nucleotides: TGTGCCAGCAGCCCTGGGTATGGGACAGGGTTGGCACCCCTCCACTTT. The genes are TRBV7-2 and TRBJ1-6, with 9 bases fitting TRBD1. This CDR3 is 16 amino acids long. The germline V gene encodes CDR1 SGHTA and CDR2 FQGNSA. The trim removed 5 bases at V and 11 bases at J, leaving 13 bases unmatched.

The chain couples TRBV5-5 to TRBJ1-6; D gene unclear. The CDR3 contains 14 residues. V gave up 0 bases and J gave up 7 bases, with 8 bases separating them. Germline loops: CDR1 SGHKS, CDR2 YYEKEE (reference sequence). Here the CDR3 DNA reads TGTGCCAGCAGCTTGGGTTCCCTCAATTCACCCCTCCACTTT. This translates into CASSLGSLNSPLHF.

The chain links TRBV7-8 to TRBJ1-1; D perhaps matches TRBD1 (6 bases). V was shortened by 4 bases and J by 5 bases, with 11 bases between the two germline ends. This CDR3 is 13 amino acids long. Germline CDR1 is SGHVS and CDR2 is FQNEAQ. CDR3 protein: CASSSFDRTEAFF. CDR3 nucleotides: TGTGCCAGCAGCTCATTTGACAGGACTGAAGCTTTCTTT.

The gene calls are TRBV6-5 and TRBJ2-2; 8 bases map to TRBD2. V trimming: 8 bases; J trimming: 6 bases; junction bases outside the gene matches: 11. Germline V gene sequence: CDR1 MNHEY, CDR2 SVGAGI. The CDR3 has 15 amino acids. CDR3 region: CASDISGGPAGELFF. The CDR3 DNA is TGTGCCAGCGATATATCGGGGGGGCCGGCCGGGGAGCTGTTTTTT.

The J gene is TRBJ2-1, the V gene TRBV2; 12 bases match TRBD2. Trimming removed 8 bases from V and 8 bases from J; junction bases left unmatched: 7. Germline lookup yields CDR1 SNHLY and CDR2 FYNNEI. The CDR3 covers 14 residues. The CDR3 loop reads CASETSGGRHEQFF. The DNA for the CDR3 is TGTGCCAGCGAGACTAGCGGGGGTCGGCATGAGCAGTTCTTC.

V gene TRBV7-9 combines with J gene TRBJ1-2; 8 bases map to TRBD1. The CDR3 runs to 12 residues. The junction had 7 bases not matched to a gene; V was cut back by 6 bases and J by 10 bases. Germline V lookup: CDR1 SEHNR, CDR2 FQNEAQ (reference sequence). Here the CDR3 DNA reads TGTGCCAGCAGTCGCACAGGGGGAGACTACACCTTC. This translates into CASSRTGGDYTF. The complete variable domain, with remaining parts taken from reference TRBV7-9 and TRBJ1-2, reads DTGVSQNPRHKITKRGQNVTFRCDPISEHNRLYWYRQTLGQGPEFLTYFQNEAQLEKSRLLSDRFSAERPKGSFSTLEIQRTEQGDSAMYLCASSRTGGDYTFGSGTRLTVV.

The CDR3 loop reads CASSPDRLWMNTEAFF. In nucleotides, the CDR3 is TGTGCCAGCAGTCCAGACAGATTATGGATGAACACTGAAGCTTTCTTT. The chain combines TRBV6-6 with TRBJ1-1, with D possibly TRBD1 on 5 matching bases. Germline V gene sequence: CDR1 MNHNY, CDR2 SVGAGI (reference sequence). The CDR3 is 16 residues long. V dropped 5 bases and J dropped 0 bases, with 16 bases sitting between them.

The chain uses TRBV5-1 and TRBJ2-1; D might be TRBD2 (6 bases). Trimming left V 4 bases short and J 3 bases short, with 14 bases between. The length of the CDR3 is 15 residues. The V gene's germline CDR1 is SGHRS and CDR2 YFSETQ. The DNA of the CDR3 is TGCGCCAGCAGCCAACCGGGACTGGACTACAATGAGCAGTTCTTC. It yields the protein CASSQPGLDYNEQFF.

The V and J genes are TRBV2 and TRBJ1-2; a weak D match, TRBD1 (5 bases). CDR1 is SNHLY, CDR2 FYNNEI, per germline. The V gene lost 10 bases and the J gene lost 4 bases, with 19 bases spanning the gap. CDR3 length: 14 residues. The CDR3: CATARGSPGYGYTF. CDR3 bases: TGTGCCACAGCTCGGGGGTCTCCGGGCTATGGCTACACCTTC.

V gene TRBV7-9 combines with J gene TRBJ1-1; 8 nucleotides match TRBD1. The CDR3 loop spans 15 amino acids. CDR1 is SEHNR and CDR2 is FQNEAQ in the germline V gene (reference sequence). V lost 5 bases to trimming and J lost 1 base; unmatched junction nucleotides: 6. The CDR3 DNA sequence: TGTGCCAGCAGCCAGGGACAGGCCGCGAACACTGAAGCTTTCTTT. Its translation is CASSQGQAANTEAFF. The full variable domain, with the rest looked up from reference TRBV7-9 and TRBJ1-1, is DTGVSQNPRHKITKRGQNVTFRCDPISEHNRLYWYRQTLGQGPEFLTYFQNEAQLEKSRLLSDRFSAERPKGSFSTLEIQRTEQGDSAMYLCASSQGQAANTEAFFGQGTRLTVV.

This chain connects TRBV13 to TRBJ2-1; 8 positions match TRBD1. J was trimmed by 2 bases and V by 3 bases; bases with no gene match: 6. From germline, CDR1 is PRHDT and CDR2 FYEKMQ (reference sequence). The CDR3 loop spans 16 amino acids. CDR3 protein: CASSFQGAFAYNEQFF. CDR3 nucleotide sequence: TGTGCCAGCAGCTTCCAGGGGGCCTTTGCCTACAATGAGCAGTTCTTC. Full variable domain (remainder filled in from reference TRBV13 and TRBJ2-1): AAGVIQSPRHLIKEKRETATLKCYPIPRHDTVYWYQQGPGQDPQFLISFYEKMQSDKGSIPDRFSAQQFSDYHSELNMSSLELGDSALYFCASSFQGAFAYNEQFFGPGTRLTVL.

This clone has more than one count but fewer than ten. This chain links TRBV4-1 with TRBJ1-1; D is unclear. Trimming took off 1 base at V and 0 bases at J, with 12 bases between the two ends. CDR3 length: 16 amino acids. Germline lookup yields CDR1 MGHRA and CDR2 YSYEKL. CDR3 region: CASSQGAGLLNTEAFF. The CDR3 bases are TGCGCCAGCAGCCAAGGGGCAGGTCTTTTGAACACTGAAGCTTTCTTT.

The V gene is TRBV5-1, the J gene TRBJ1-4, with a weak D call TRBD1 (5 bases). CDR1 is SGHRS, CDR2 YFSETQ, per germline. Trimming took off 0 bases at V and 3 bases at J, with 9 bases between the two ends. The CDR3 covers 15 residues. For the CDR3, the DNA is TGCGCCAGCAGCTTGGCCGGGGGGGCTAATGAAAAACTGTTTTTT. Translating gives CASSLAGGANEKLFF. The full variable domain, its missing parts supplied by reference TRBV5-1 and TRBJ1-4, is KAGVTQTPRYLIKTRGQQVTLSCSPISGHRSVSWYQQTPGQGLQFLFEYFSETQRNKGNFPGRFSGRQFSNSRSEMNVSTLELGDSALYLCASSLAGGANEKLFFGSGTQLSVL.

The rearrangement uses TRBV7-2 and TRBJ2-3, with 8 bases aligning to TRBD2. Germline loops: CDR1 SGHTA, CDR2 FQGNSA. The CDR3 has 16 residues. V lost 5 bases to trimming and J lost 0 bases; unmatched junction nucleotides: 7. CDR3 sequence: CASSQLAGGSTDTQYF. DNA for the CDR3: TGTGCCAGCAGCCAACTGGCGGGGGGTAGCACAGATACGCAGTATTTT.

This rearrangement joins TRBV27 to TRBJ1-6, with 8 bases identical to TRBD1. V lost 4 bases and J lost 4; bases outside the gene matches: 6. This CDR3 is 16 amino acids long. From germline, CDR1 is MNHEY and CDR2 SMNVEV (reference sequence). In nucleotides, the CDR3 is TGTGCCAGCAGTTGGGACAGGACCCAATATAATTCACCCCTCCACTTT. Amino acids: CASSWDRTQYNSPLHF.

V and J are TRBV4-3 and TRBJ2-2; 8 bases line up with TRBD1. The CDR3 spans 17 residues. With V trimmed by 1 base and J by 5 bases, 9 bases remained unmatched. The germline CDR1 and CDR2 sequences are LGHNA and YSLEER. CDR3 in amino acids: CASSQAGRGRVTGELFF. In DNA form, the CDR3 reads TGCGCCAGCAGCCAAGCGGGCAGGGGGCGCGTAACCGGGGAGCTGTTTTTT.

This clone was observed a few times. This rearrangement joins TRBV4-1 to TRBJ2-5; D is perhaps TRBD2 (5 bases). The germline V gene has CDR1 MGHRA and CDR2 YSYEKL. V lost 0 bases and J 5 bases, leaving 10 bases between the germline ends. This CDR3 has 14 amino acids. The CDR3 DNA reads as TGCGCCAGCAGCCAAGATCCGGGGTTGGAGACCCAGTACTTC. It specifies CASSQDPGLETQYF.

This clone appeared a few times. The chain combines TRBV5-8 with TRBJ2-2; perhaps TRBD1 as D (6 bases). CDR3 length: 16 residues. Germline assignment: CDR1 SGHTS and CDR2 YDEGEE. V was cut by 5 bases and J by 1 base, with 15 bases left in between. The CDR3 region is CASRPSGQLNTGELFF. Here the CDR3 DNA reads TGTGCCAGCAGACCTTCGGGACAACTGAACACCGGGGAGCTGTTTTTT. The entire variable domain, with the rest obtained from reference TRBV5-8 and TRBJ2-2, is as follows: EAGVTQSPTHLIKTRGQQATLRCSPISGHTSVYWYQQALGLGLQFLLWYDEGEERNRGNFPPRFSGRQFPNYSSELNVNALELEDSALYLCASRPSGQLNTGELFFGEGSRLTVL.

In this sample, this clone turned up once. The J gene is TRBJ2-2, the V gene TRBV7-6, with D unclear. CDR3 length: 12 residues. The germline V gene has CDR1 SGHVS and CDR2 FNYEAQ. The germline V and J ends were trimmed by 5 bases and 4 bases, with 5 bases remaining between them. The DNA for the CDR3 is TGTGCCAGCAGCCACAGCACCGGGGAGCTGTTTTTT. This gives the protein CASSHSTGELFF.

The chain employs TRBV18 and TRBJ1-1; possibly TRBD1 for D (5 bases). Trimming stripped 4 bases from V and 4 bases from J, with 25 bases between. Germline CDR1 reads KGHSH; CDR2 reads LQKENI. The CDR3 spans 18 residues. CDR3 amino acids: CASSLTRTGGGVSTEAFF. Written as DNA, the CDR3 is TGTGCCAGCTCACTAACACGAACCGGCGGAGGGGTGTCCACTGAAGCTTTCTTT.

The chain is built from TRBV27 and TRBJ2-7; a weak D match, TRBD2 (6 bases). CDR1 and CDR2 (germline): MNHEY, SMNVEV (reference sequence). CDR3 size: 13 residues. V gave up 11 bases and J gave up 5 bases, with 19 bases separating them. CDR3 protein: CAGHETRENEQYF. DNA for the CDR3: TGTGCCGGCCACGAGACTAGGGAGAACGAGCAGTACTTC.

This clone was observed once. The rearrangement links TRBV10-3 to TRBJ1-2; TRBD1 agrees at 8 bases. The CDR3 consists of 14 residues. V lost 6 bases and J lost 6; bases outside the gene matches: 9. Germline V gives CDR1 ENHRY, CDR2 SYGVKD. The CDR3, as DNA: TGTGCCATCAGCGGACAGGGTATCGGCGATGGCTACACCTTC. Translated: CAISGQGIGDGYTF.

The J gene is TRBJ2-7, the V gene TRBV7-2; 12 bases are shared with TRBD2. Germline assignment: CDR1 SGHTA and CDR2 FQGNSA. This CDR3 is 16 amino acids long. J lost 10 bases, V lost 1 base, and 11 bases had no gene match. In DNA, the CDR3 is TGTGCCAGCAGCTTAGTAGTGTCTAGCGGGGGGGCCAGACAGTACTTC. Its translation: CASSLVVSSGGARQYF.

This clone appeared a few times. The chain links TRBV13 to TRBJ2-7; 7 bases align to TRBD1. Germline V gene lookup returns CDR1 PRHDT and CDR2 FYEKMQ (reference sequence). There are 17 residues in the CDR3. J was trimmed by 0 bases and V by 1 base; bases with no gene match: 9. The CDR3 coding sequence is TGTGCCAGCAGCTTAGTAGTCAGCCGGGACAGCTCCTACGAGCAGTACTTC. This gives the protein CASSLVVSRDSSYEQYF.

The gene calls are TRBV6-4 and TRBJ1-2; a possible D gene is TRBD1 (5 bases). This CDR3 has 13 residues. V was trimmed by 6 bases and J by 6 bases, leaving 14 bases between them. Germline lookup yields CDR1 MRHNA and CDR2 SNTAGT. The CDR3 here is CASSNQGANGYTF. In nucleotides, the CDR3 is TGTGCCAGCAGCAACCAAGGGGCAAATGGCTACACCTTC.